Presented here are 12 T cell receptor beta chains from one specimen sequenced in a study of CD8 T cells in ankylosing spondylitis. Via MiXCR, TCRdb re-called the 5' RACE reads, giving one row per CDR3 protein. The data show about 240,000 distinct CDR3 sequences, with over 7% seen just once and more than 4.5% held by the top ten. What was sequenced was blood, either unsorted or a sorted T cell fraction (not recorded which). The receptors derive from a female donor with ankylosing spondylitis or in good health (not recorded which).

This clonotype was found a few times. The chain is built from TRBV7-9 and TRBJ2-2; possible D gene TRBD1, 5 bases. The V gene's germline CDR1 is SEHNR and CDR2 FQNEAQ (reference sequence). There are 16 residues in the CDR3. Trimming left V 4 bases short and J 6 bases short, with 18 bases between. CDR3 sequence: CASSSRVSVIAGELFF. CDR3 nucleotide sequence: TGTGCCAGCAGCTCCAGGGTATCGGTGATCGCCGGGGAGCTGTTTTTT.

This clonotype was observed many times. The chain is built from TRBV7-9 and TRBJ1-5; perhaps TRBD1 as D (6 bases). The germline V and J ends were trimmed by 4 bases and 3 bases, with 10 bases remaining between them. CDR1 and CDR2 from the germline V gene are SEHNR and FQNEAQ (reference sequence). The CDR3 has 14 residues. CDR3 DNA sequence: TGTGCCAGCAGCTCGGACAGCCACAATCAGCCCCAGCATTTT. Translated, it gives CASSSDSHNQPQHF.

Comment on this clonotype: It may be a read error: a sequence one base away is much more abundant. The rearrangement links TRBV7-8 to TRBJ2-1, with D maybe TRBD2 (6 bases). Germline V gives CDR1 SGHVS, CDR2 FQNEAQ. The length of the CDR3 is 15 residues. The DNA for the CDR3 is TGTGTCAGCAGTCCACGGGGCCGGAGGGACAATGAGCAGTTCTTC. It specifies CVSSPRGRRDNEQFF.

This clonotype was seen at least ten times. The CDR3 here is CASSLSGRYSYEQYF. CDR3 nucleotides: TGTGCCAGCAGCCTCTCGGGACGATACTCCTACGAGCAGTACTTC. This chain joins TRBV3-1 and TRBJ2-7, with D perhaps given as TRBD1 or TRBD2 (5 bases each). The CDR3 has 15 residues. V was cut by 4 bases and J by 0 bases, with 13 bases left in between. CDR1 and CDR2 from the germline V gene are LGHDT and YNNKEL (reference sequence).

The chain is built from TRBV30 and TRBJ1-2; no reliable D call. The CDR3 length is 11 residues. Trimming took 1 base from V and 5 from J, leaving 5 bases between them. Looked up from germline, CDR1 is GTSNPN and CDR2 is SVGIG (reference sequence). The CDR3 nucleotides are TGTGCCTGGAGTGAATCGTATGGCTACACCTTC. It encodes CAWSESYGYTF.

The CDR3 coding sequence is TGTGCCAGCAGGGGTGGGACTAGGCGAGTCACCGGGGAGCTGTTTTTT. Its translation: CASRGGTRRVTGELFF. The chain links TRBV12-3 or TRBV12-4 to TRBJ2-2, with 8 bases lining up with TRBD2. The CDR3 runs to 16 residues. V shed 6 bases, J shed 4 bases, and the junction held 10 bases outside the gene matches.

This rearrangement joins TRBV6-1 to TRBJ1-5; 8 bases are shared with TRBD1. The germline CDR1 and CDR2 sequences are MNHNS and SASEGT. J was trimmed by 4 bases and V by 3 bases; bases with no gene match: 8. The CDR3 extends over 16 amino acids. The CDR3 DNA is TGTGCCAGCAGTGACGCCGGGACAGGAGTAAATCAGCCCCAGCATTTT. Translation gives CASSDAGTGVNQPQHF.

Only a few counts were recorded for this clonotype. V gene TRBV28 combines with J gene TRBJ2-7; D remains ambiguous. From germline, CDR1 is MDHEN and CDR2 SYDVKM. The ends were cut back, 6 bases at V and 5 bases at J, with 17 bases in the middle. The CDR3 length is 14 residues. The CDR3 loop reads CASRSPPRSHEQYF. CDR3 in DNA: TGTGCCAGCAGGAGCCCCCCTAGGTCACACGAGCAGTACTTC.

Many counts were recorded for this clonotype. This chain uses TRBV20-1 with TRBJ2-1; D not resolved. Germline V gives CDR1 DFQATT, CDR2 SNEGSKA (reference sequence). V lost 5 bases, J lost 3 bases, and 5 bases lay in between. The CDR3 totals 11 residues. CDR3: CSAYSYNEQFF. The CDR3 DNA reads TGCAGTGCTTATAGCTACAATGAGCAGTTCTTC.

This clonotype was seen repeatedly, ten times or more. The chain combines TRBV7-8 with TRBJ2-1, with a possible D match to TRBD2 (6 bases). CDR3 length: 15 residues. Trimming left V 5 bases short and J 2 bases short, with 13 bases between. The V gene's germline CDR1 is SGHVS and CDR2 FQNEAQ. CDR3: CASSPAGPTYNEQFF. CDR3 coding DNA: TGTGCCAGCAGCCCGGCGGGACCCACCTACAATGAGCAGTTCTTC. The full variable domain, in which reference TRBV7-8 and TRBJ2-1 provide the parts outside the CDR3, is GAGVSQSPRYKVAKRGQDVALRCDPISGHVSLFWYQQALGQGPEFLTYFQNEAQLDKSGLPSDRFFAERPEGSVSTLKIQRTQQEDSAVYLCASSPAGPTYNEQFFGPGTRLTVL.

This clonotype occurred many times. The chain uses TRBV4-3 and TRBJ2-1; 7 bases are a match to TRBD2. CDR3 length: 18 residues. Per germline, CDR1 LGHNA and CDR2 YSLEER. J lost 6 bases, V lost 0 bases, and 14 bases had no gene match. CDR3 nucleotide sequence: TGCGCCAGCAGCCAAGACACCCTCCATGCGGGAGTAGTCAATGAGCAGTTCTTC. As protein: CASSQDTLHAGVVNEQFF.

This clonotype occurred many times. The chain employs TRBV12-3 or TRBV12-4 and TRBJ2-7; D unresolved. CDR3 length: 14 residues. V lost 3 bases and J lost 7, with 16 bases in between. This CDR3 is CASSFMGDVREQYF. CDR3 bases: TGTGCCAGCAGTTTCATGGGCGATGTACGGGAGCAGTACTTC.